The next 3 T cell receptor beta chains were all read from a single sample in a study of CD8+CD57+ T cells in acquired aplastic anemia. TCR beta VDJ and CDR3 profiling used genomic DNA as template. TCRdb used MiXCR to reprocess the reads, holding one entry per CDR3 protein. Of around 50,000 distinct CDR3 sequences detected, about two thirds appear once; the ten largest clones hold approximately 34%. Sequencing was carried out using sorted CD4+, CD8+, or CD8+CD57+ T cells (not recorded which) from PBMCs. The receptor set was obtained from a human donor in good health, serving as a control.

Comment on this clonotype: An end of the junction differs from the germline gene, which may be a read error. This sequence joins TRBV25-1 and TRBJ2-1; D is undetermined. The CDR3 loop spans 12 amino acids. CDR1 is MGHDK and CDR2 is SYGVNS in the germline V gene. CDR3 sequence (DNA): TGCGCCAGCAGCCAAGGCGGAAATGAGCAGTTCTTC. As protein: CASSQGGNEQFF.

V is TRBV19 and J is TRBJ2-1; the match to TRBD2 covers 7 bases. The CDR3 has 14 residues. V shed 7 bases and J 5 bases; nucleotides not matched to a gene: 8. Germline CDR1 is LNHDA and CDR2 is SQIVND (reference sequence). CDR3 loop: CASNWIAGHNEQFF. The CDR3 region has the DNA TGTGCCAGTAATTGGATAGCGGGTCACAATGAGCAGTTCTTC.

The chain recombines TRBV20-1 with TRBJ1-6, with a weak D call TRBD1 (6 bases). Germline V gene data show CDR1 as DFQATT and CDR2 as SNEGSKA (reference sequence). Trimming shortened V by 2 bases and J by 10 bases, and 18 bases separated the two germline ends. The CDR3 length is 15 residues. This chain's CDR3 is CSARPTGGLVSPLHF. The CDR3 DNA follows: TGCAGTGCTAGACCCACGGGGGGGCTCGTCTCACCCCTCCACTTT.